Listed below are T cell receptor beta chains from one sample, sequenced in a study of response to subunit inactivated influenza vaccine. TCRdb independently ran MiXCR on the RT-PCR reads; one entry per CDR3 protein. In the table there are around 490,000 distinct CDR3 sequences, 6% to 9% of which are singletons. This sample comprised PBMCs from blood, obtained roughly 24 months after vaccination. These TCRs come from a man between 50 and 70 years old who received an inactivated influenza vaccine. Each CDR3 is given with its conserved first and last residue. A D gene is named only where the DNA matches it firmly.

D: TRBD1
V: TRBV4-1
J: TRBJ1-5
CDR3: CASSQGRGDQPQHF

D: TRBD2
V: TRBV6-1
J: TRBJ2-3
CDR3: CASRPTGTSGLSTDTQYF

D: TRBD2
V: TRBV5-6
J: TRBJ2-2
CDR3: CASSFPGLTLTGELFF

D: TRBD1
V: TRBV5-1
J: TRBJ2-5
CDR3: CASSFNRGLGETQYF

D: TRBD1
V: TRBV28
J: TRBJ2-2
CDR3: CASSLLGRGRFTGELFF

D: -
V: TRBV12-3/TRBV12-4
J: TRBJ2-1
CDR3: CASSPGTPPGQFF

D: -
V: TRBV7-9
J: TRBJ2-1
CDR3: CASSSRTNPSQFF

D: TRBD2
V: TRBV6-1
J: TRBJ2-1
CDR3: CASSESGFAGELAGEYNEQFF

D: TRBD2
V: TRBV20-1
J: TRBJ2-2
CDR3: CSARVTSGGTYTGELFF

D: -
V: TRBV20-1
J: TRBJ2-6
CDR3: CSARKGLASSGANVLTF

D: -
V: TRBV9
J: TRBJ1-1
CDR3: CASSSRPHTEAFF

D: TRBD1
V: TRBV2
J: TRBJ2-7
CDR3: CASSGEQGGLEYF

D: -
V: TRBV20-1
J: TRBJ2-4
CDR3: CSARDPGGTKNIQYF

D: -
V: TRBV4-1
J: TRBJ1-1
CDR3: CASSQGRRSEAFF

D: TRBD1
V: TRBV18
J: TRBJ2-7
CDR3: CASSPGQGIDYEQYF

D: -
V: TRBV4-1
J: TRBJ2-6
CDR3: CASSQGGAYSGANVLTF

D: -
V: TRBV7-2
J: TRBJ2-3
CDR3: CASRTLTDTQYF

D: -
V: TRBV7-2
J: TRBJ2-5
CDR3: CASSLRGRGGRETQYF

D: -
V: TRBV24-1
J: TRBJ2-4
CDR3: CATSASWDTVAKNIQYF

D: TRBD1
V: TRBV12-3/TRBV12-4
J: TRBJ1-5
CDR3: CASSSYRGRDQPQHF

D: -
V: TRBV12-3/TRBV12-4
J: TRBJ2-2
CDR3: CASSLLASGELFF

D: -
V: TRBV28
J: TRBJ1-6
CDR3: CASSFDRPNSPLHF

D: TRBD1
V: TRBV29-1
J: TRBJ1-1
CDR3: CSVRITGTGWDEAFF

D: -
V: TRBV10-3
J: TRBJ1-5
CDR3: CAISESMYQPQHF

D: TRBD1
V: TRBV7-2
J: TRBJ1-1
CDR3: CASSPWTGGRAFF

D: -
V: TRBV4-3
J: TRBJ1-1
CDR3: CASSQDWQSPEAFF

D: -
V: TRBV4-2
J: TRBJ1-4
CDR3: CASSPRRGENEKLFF

D: -
V: TRBV9
J: TRBJ2-3
CDR3: CASSGQHDTQYF

D: -
V: TRBV6-2/TRBV6-3
J: TRBJ2-1
CDR3: CASSNTGLEFF

D: -
V: TRBV4-1
J: TRBJ1-4
CDR3: CASSQDWLNEKLFF

D: TRBD2
V: TRBV29-1
J: TRBJ2-1
CDR3: CSVEGGRLAGGSNEQFF

D: -
V: TRBV5-6
J: TRBJ2-7
CDR3: CASSLRQGGAYEQYF

D: -
V: TRBV12-3/TRBV12-4
J: TRBJ1-5
CDR3: CASSLSQGWNQPQHF

D: -
V: TRBV12-3/TRBV12-4
J: TRBJ1-3
CDR3: CASSLRMTVSGNTIYF

D: -
V: TRBV28
J: TRBJ2-5
CDR3: CASSLPPKGGGRTQYF

D: TRBD1
V: TRBV30
J: TRBJ1-4
CDR3: CAWSPWDRAVEKLFF

D: -
V: TRBV5-5
J: TRBJ1-1
CDR3: CASSFAGYSEAFF

D: TRBD1
V: TRBV11-2
J: TRBJ2-7
CDR3: CASSRLRDRGYEQYF

D: TRBD1
V: TRBV6-1
J: TRBJ2-3
CDR3: CASSARGQTDTQYF

D: -
V: TRBV20-1
J: TRBJ2-7
CDR3: CSARDGTGVSLYEQYF

D: -
V: TRBV27
J: TRBJ2-2
CDR3: CASSLIRTEGPGELFF

D: -
V: TRBV4-1
J: TRBJ2-3
CDR3: CASSQDDPSTDTQYF

D: -
V: TRBV3-1
J: TRBJ1-5
CDR3: CASSQRGTEPQHF

D: -
V: TRBV6-2/TRBV6-3
J: TRBJ2-5
CDR3: CASTPGTLYQETQYF

D: -
V: TRBV10-3
J: TRBJ2-7
CDR3: CAISDRRGDEQYF

D: -
V: TRBV6-1
J: TRBJ2-2
CDR3: CASGTGTPVTGELFF

D: TRBD1
V: TRBV7-2
J: TRBJ2-5
CDR3: CASSLRDRRETQYF

D: -
V: TRBV6-1
J: TRBJ2-7
CDR3: CASSPEGDHEQYF

D: TRBD1
V: TRBV25-1
J: TRBJ2-2
CDR3: CASSGFSSGTGSGELFF

D: -
V: TRBV4-1
J: TRBJ1-6
CDR3: CASSKEGRSPYSPLHF

D: -
V: TRBV3-1
J: TRBJ1-1
CDR3: CASSQAAEAFF